These 9 T cell receptor beta chains originate from one sample sequenced in a study of T-cell memory formation after mild COVID-19. MiXCR, run by TCRdb on the 5' RACE reads, gives a single entry per CDR3 protein. The data contain fewer than 350,000 distinct CDR3 sequences, approximately 15% of them singletons. The sequencing input was PBMCs or a T cell subset sorted from them (not recorded which). The receptors come from a man in his late teens or twenties who had mild COVID-19 (a few samples of this study predate the infection). Cell type and time point are not known.

In this sample, this clonotype turned up a few times. The chain combines TRBV4-1 with TRBJ1-1; TRBD1 aligns across 7 bases. Germline V CDR1 and CDR2: MGHRA, YSYEKL. The CDR3 is made up of 16 amino acids. After removal of 1 base from V and 1 base from J, the junction contained 6 bases not matched to a gene. The CDR3 region has the DNA TGCGCCAGCAGCCAAGCTGGTGCAGGGGGGAACACTGAAGCTTTCTTT. Encoded protein: CASSQAGAGGNTEAFF.

CDR3 sequence: CASSHYLGSNQPQHF. CDR3 bases: TGTGCCAGCAGCCACTATCTTGGAAGCAATCAGCCCCAGCATTTT. V gene TRBV27 combines with J gene TRBJ1-5, with D unclear. Germline V gene data show CDR1 as MNHEY and CDR2 as SMNVEV (reference sequence). The ends were cut back, 6 bases at V and 1 base at J, with 13 bases in the middle. CDR3 length: 15 amino acids.

This sequence joins TRBV7-9 and TRBJ2-3; 9 bases line up with TRBD1. This CDR3 region has 16 residues. CDR1 is SEHNR, CDR2 FQNEAQ, per germline (reference sequence). V gave up 5 bases and J gave up 4 bases; unmatched junction bases: 10. CDR3 DNA sequence: TGTGCCAGCAGCCCGTCCGGGACAGGGCTGGCAGATACGCAGTATTTT. It codes for CASSPSGTGLADTQYF.

This clonotype was seen more than once but under ten times. The V call is TRBV10-3, the J call TRBJ2-5; D unresolved. The V gene's germline CDR1 is ENHRY and CDR2 SYGVKD. This CDR3 has 12 residues. V was shortened by 4 bases and J by 1 base, with 4 bases between the two germline ends. The CDR3 region is CAISGGQETQYF. In nucleotides, the CDR3 is TGTGCCATCAGTGGGGGCCAAGAGACCCAGTACTTC.

This clonotype was detected only a few times. V is TRBV11-2 and J is TRBJ2-2; 11 bases are shared with TRBD1. The CDR3 totals 15 residues. Germline V gene data show CDR1 as SGHAT and CDR2 as FQNNGV. The J segment lost 7 bases and the V segment lost 4 bases, leaving 5 bases of the junction unmatched. CDR3 residues: CASSSDRGLHGELFF. CDR3 DNA: TGTGCCAGCAGCTCGGACAGGGGGCTTCACGGGGAGCTGTTTTTT.

The rearrangement uses TRBV6-5 and TRBJ1-1; D gene ambiguous. V lost 0 bases and J 4 bases, leaving 9 bases between the germline ends. This CDR3 has 14 amino acids. Germline CDR1 and CDR2: MNHEY and SVGAGI. The CDR3 region is CASSYSAGITEAFF. In nucleotides, the CDR3 is TGTGCCAGCAGTTACTCGGCGGGAATCACTGAAGCTTTCTTT.

The gene calls are TRBV10-3 and TRBJ2-5; D is unclear. Germline V CDR1 and CDR2: ENHRY, SYGVKD. The V and J ends lost 3 bases and 0 bases respectively, with 8 bases between them. This CDR3 has 14 amino acids. CDR3 sequence (DNA): TGTGCCATCAGTGACCCGATGTACCAAGAGACCCAGTACTTC. Translation: CAISDPMYQETQYF.

This clonotype appeared many times. V usage is TRBV20-1 and J usage is TRBJ2-6; D remains ambiguous. The CDR3 contains 14 residues. Germline V gene data show CDR1 as DFQATT and CDR2 as SNEGSKA (reference sequence). V dropped 5 bases and J dropped 0 bases, with 8 bases sitting between them. CDR3 sequence (DNA): TGCAGTGCTTCTGTTTACTCTGGGGCCAACGTCCTGACTTTC. It is translated as CSASVYSGANVLTF.

This clonotype was recorded a few times. The gene calls are TRBV5-1 and TRBJ2-1, with D uncertain. V shed 1 base and J shed 3 bases, with 11 bases lying between them. The CDR3 runs to 15 residues. Germline V gives CDR1 SGHRS, CDR2 YFSETQ. This chain's CDR3 is CASSLKVSGYNEQFF. In nucleotides, the CDR3 is TGCGCCAGCAGCTTGAAGGTCTCAGGCTACAATGAGCAGTTCTTC.